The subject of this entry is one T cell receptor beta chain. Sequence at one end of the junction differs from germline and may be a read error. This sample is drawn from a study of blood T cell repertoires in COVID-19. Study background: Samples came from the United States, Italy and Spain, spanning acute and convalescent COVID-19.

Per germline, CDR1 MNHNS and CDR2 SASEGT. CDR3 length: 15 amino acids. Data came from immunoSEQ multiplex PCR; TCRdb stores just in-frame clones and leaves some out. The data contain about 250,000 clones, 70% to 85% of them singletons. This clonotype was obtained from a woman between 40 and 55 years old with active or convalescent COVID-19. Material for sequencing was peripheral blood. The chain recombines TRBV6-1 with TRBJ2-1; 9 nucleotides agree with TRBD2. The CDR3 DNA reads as TGTGCCAGCAGTAAAGCGGGGGGTAAATACAATGAGCAGTTCTTC. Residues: CASSKAGGKYNEQFF.